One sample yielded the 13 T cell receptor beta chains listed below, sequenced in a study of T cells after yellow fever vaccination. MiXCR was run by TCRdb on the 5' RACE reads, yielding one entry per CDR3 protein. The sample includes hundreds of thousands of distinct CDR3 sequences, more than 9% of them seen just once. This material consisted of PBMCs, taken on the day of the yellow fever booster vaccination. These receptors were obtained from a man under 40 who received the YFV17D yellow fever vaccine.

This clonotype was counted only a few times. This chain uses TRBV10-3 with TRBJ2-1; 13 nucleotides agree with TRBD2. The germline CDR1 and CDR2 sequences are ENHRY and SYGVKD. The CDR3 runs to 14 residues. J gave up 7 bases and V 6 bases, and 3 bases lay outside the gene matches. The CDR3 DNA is TGTGCCATCAGGGCACTAGCGGGGGGGAATGAGCAGTTCTTC. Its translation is CAIRALAGGNEQFF.

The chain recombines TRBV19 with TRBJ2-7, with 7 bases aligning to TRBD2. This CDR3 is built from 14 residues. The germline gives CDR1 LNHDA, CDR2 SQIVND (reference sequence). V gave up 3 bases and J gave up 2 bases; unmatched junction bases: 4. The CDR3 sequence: CASSIIGGAYEQYF. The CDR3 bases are TGTGCCAGTAGTATCATTGGGGGGGCCTACGAGCAGTACTTC.

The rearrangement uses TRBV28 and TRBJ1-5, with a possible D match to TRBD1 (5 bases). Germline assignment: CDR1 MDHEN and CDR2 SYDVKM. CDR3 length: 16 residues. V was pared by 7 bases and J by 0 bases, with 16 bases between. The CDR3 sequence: CASTPRQLYSNQPQHF. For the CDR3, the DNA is TGTGCCAGCACCCCGCGACAGCTATATAGCAATCAGCCCCAGCATTTT. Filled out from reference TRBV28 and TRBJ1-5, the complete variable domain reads DVKVTQSSRYLVKRTGEKVFLECVQDMDHENMFWYRQDPGLGLRLIYFSYDVKMKEKGDIPEGYSVSREKKERFSLILESASTNQTSMYLCASTPRQLYSNQPQHFGDGTRLSIL.

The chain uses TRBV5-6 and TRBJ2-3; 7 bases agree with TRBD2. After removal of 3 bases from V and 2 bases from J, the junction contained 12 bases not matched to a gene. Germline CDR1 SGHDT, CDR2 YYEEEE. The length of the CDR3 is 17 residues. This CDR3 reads CASSSLTGTIYTDTQYF. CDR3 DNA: TGTGCCAGCAGCTCTTTAACCGGGACTATCTACACAGATACGCAGTATTTT.

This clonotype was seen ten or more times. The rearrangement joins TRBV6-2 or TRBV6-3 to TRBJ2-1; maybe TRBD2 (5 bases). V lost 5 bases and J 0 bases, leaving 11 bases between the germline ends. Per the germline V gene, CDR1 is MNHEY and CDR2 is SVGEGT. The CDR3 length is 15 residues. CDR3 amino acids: CASSPDSGSYNEQFF. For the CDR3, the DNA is TGTGCCAGCAGTCCGGACTCGGGCTCCTACAATGAGCAGTTCTTC.

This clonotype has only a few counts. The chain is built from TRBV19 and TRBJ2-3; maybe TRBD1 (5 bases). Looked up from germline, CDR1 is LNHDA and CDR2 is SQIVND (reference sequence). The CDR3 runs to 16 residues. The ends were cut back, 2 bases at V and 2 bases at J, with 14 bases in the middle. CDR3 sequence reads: CASSIRRTPFTDTQYF. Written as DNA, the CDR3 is TGTGCCAGTAGTATACGACGGACACCCTTCACAGATACGCAGTATTTT.

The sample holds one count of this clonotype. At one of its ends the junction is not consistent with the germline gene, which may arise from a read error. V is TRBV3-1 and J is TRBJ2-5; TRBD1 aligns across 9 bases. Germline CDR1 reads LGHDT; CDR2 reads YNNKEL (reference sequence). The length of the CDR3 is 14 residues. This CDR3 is CPSSHRTGAETQYF. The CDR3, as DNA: TGTCCCAGCAGCCATCGGACAGGGGCGGAGACCCAGTACTTC.

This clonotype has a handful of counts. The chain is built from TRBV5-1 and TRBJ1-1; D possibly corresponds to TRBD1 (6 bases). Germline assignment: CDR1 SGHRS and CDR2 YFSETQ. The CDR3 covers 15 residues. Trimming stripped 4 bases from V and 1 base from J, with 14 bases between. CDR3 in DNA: TGCGCCAGCAGCCCGGCGGGACAAAGGAACACTGAAGCTTTCTTT. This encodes CASSPAGQRNTEAFF.

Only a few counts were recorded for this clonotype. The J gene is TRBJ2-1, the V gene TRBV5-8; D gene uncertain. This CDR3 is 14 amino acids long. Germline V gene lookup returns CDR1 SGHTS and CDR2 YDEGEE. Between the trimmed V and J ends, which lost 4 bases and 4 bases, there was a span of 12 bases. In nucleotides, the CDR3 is TGTGCCAGCAGCATCCGCCACCAATACAATGAGCAGTTCTTC. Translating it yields CASSIRHQYNEQFF.

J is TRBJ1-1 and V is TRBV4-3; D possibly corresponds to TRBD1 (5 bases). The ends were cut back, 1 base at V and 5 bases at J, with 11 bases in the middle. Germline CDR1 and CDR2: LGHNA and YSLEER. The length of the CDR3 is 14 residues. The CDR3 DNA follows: TGCGCCAGCAGCCAAGCGCAGGGTGGTACTGAAGCTTTCTTT. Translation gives CASSQAQGGTEAFF.

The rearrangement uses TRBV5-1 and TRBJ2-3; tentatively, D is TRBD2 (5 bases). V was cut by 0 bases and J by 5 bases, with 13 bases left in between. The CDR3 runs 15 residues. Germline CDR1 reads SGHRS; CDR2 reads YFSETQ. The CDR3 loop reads CASSLAWVEGDTQYF. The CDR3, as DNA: TGCGCCAGCAGCTTGGCGTGGGTAGAGGGAGATACGCAGTATTTT.

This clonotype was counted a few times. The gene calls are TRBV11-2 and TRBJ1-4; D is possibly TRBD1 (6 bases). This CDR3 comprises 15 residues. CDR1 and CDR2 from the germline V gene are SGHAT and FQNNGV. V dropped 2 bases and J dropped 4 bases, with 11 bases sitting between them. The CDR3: CASSLQQGVNEKLFF. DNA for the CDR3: TGTGCCAGCAGCTTACAACAGGGCGTTAATGAAAAACTGTTTTTT.

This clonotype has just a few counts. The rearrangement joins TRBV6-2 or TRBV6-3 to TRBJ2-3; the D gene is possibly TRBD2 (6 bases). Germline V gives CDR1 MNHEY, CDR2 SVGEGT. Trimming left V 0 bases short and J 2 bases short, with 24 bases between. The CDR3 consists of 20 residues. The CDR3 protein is CASSYSGPSAREYDTDTQYF. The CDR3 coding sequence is TGTGCCAGCAGTTACTCGGGCCCGTCCGCGCGGGAATATGACACAGATACGCAGTATTTT.